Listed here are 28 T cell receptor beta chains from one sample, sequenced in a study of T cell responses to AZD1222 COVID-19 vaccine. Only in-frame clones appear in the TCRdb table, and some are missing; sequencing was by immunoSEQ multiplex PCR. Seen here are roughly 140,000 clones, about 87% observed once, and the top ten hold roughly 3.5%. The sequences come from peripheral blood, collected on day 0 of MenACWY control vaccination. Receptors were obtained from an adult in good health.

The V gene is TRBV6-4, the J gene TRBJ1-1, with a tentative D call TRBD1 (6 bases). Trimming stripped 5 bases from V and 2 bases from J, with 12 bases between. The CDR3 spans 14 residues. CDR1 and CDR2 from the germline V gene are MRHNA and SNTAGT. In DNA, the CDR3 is TGTGCCAGCAGTCCCGACAGGCTCAACACTGAAGCTTTCTTT. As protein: CASSPDRLNTEAFF.

CDR3 sequence: CATSDFRGAQETQYF. In DNA form, the CDR3 reads TGTGCCACCAGTGATTTTCGTGGGGCCCAAGAGACCCAGTACTTC. This rearrangement joins TRBV24-1 to TRBJ2-5, with a weak D call TRBD1 (5 bases). Trimming pared 1 base from V and 1 base from J, leaving 9 bases between. Germline CDR1 and CDR2: KGHDR and SFDVKD. The CDR3 extends over 15 amino acids.

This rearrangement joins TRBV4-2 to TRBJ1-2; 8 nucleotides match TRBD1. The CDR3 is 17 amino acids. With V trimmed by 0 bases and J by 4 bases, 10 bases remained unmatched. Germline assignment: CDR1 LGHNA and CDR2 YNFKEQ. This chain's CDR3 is CASSQDSQGAEGYGYTF. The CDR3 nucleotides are TGTGCCAGCAGCCAAGATTCCCAGGGGGCGGAGGGCTATGGCTACACCTTC.

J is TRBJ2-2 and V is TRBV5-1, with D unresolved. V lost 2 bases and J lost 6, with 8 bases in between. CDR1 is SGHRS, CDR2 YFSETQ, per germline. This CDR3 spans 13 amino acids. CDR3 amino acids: CASSFDVAGELFF. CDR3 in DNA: TGCGCCAGCAGCTTCGACGTGGCCGGGGAGCTGTTTTTT.

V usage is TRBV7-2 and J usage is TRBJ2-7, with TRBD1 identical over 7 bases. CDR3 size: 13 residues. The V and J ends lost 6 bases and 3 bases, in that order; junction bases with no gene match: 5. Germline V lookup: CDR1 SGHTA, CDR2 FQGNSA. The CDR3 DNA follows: TGTGCCAGCAGTTACGGGACAGTCTACGAGCAGTACTTC. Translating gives CASSYGTVYEQYF.

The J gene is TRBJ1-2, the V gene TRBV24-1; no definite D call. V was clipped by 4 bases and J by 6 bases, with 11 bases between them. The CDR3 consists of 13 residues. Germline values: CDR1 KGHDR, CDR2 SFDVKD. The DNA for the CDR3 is TGTGCCACCAGTGACCATGGACTGGATGGCTACACCTTC. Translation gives CATSDHGLDGYTF.

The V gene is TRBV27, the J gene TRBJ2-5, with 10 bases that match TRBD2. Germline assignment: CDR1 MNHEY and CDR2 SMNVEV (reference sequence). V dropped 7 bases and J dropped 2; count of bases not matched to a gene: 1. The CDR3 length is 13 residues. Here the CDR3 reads CASKLAGQETQYF. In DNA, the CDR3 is TGTGCCAGCAAACTAGCGGGGCAAGAGACCCAGTACTTC.

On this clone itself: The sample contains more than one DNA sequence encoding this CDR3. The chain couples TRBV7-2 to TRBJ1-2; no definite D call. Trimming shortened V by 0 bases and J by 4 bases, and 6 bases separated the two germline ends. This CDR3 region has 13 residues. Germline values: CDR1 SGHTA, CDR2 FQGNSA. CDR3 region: CASSLAGLYGYTF. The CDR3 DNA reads TGTGCCAGCAGCTTAGCTGGCCTCTATGGCTACACCTTC.

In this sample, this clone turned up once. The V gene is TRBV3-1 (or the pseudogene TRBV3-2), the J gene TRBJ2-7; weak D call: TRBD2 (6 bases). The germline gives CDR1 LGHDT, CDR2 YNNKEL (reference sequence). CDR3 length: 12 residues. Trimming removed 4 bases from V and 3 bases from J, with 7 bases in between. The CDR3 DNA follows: TGTGCCAGCAGCCGGACTAACTACGAGCAGTACTTC. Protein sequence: CASSRTNYEQYF.

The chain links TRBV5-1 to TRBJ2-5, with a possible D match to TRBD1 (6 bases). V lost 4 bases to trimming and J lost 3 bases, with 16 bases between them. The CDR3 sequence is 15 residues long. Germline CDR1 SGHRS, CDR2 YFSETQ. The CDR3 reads CASSPGVAGEETQYF. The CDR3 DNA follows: TGCGCCAGCAGCCCCGGTGTGGCAGGGGAAGAGACCCAGTACTTC. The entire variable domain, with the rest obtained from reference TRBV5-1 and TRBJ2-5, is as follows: KAGVTQTPRYLIKTRGQQVTLSCSPISGHRSVSWYQQTPGQGLQFLFEYFSETQRNKGNFPGRFSGRQFSNSRSEMNVSTLELGDSALYLCASSPGVAGEETQYFGPGTRLLVL.

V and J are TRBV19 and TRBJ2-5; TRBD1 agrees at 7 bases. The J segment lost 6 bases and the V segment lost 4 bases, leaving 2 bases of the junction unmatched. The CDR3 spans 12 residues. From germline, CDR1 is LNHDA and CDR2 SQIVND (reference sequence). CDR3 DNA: TGTGCCAGTAGTACGAGGGGGCAGACCCAGTACTTC. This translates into CASSTRGQTQYF.

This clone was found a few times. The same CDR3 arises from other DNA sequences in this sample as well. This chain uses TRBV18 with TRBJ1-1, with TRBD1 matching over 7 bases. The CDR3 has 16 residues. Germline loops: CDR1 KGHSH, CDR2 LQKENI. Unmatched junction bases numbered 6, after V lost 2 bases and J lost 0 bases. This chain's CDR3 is CASSPGTATMNTEAFF. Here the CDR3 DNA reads TGTGCCAGCTCACCAGGGACAGCTACTATGAACACTGAAGCTTTCTTT.

The CDR3 sequence: CAIKALSTEAFF. In DNA, the CDR3 is TGTGCCATCAAGGCCCTGAGCACTGAAGCTTTCTTT. The chain couples TRBV10-3 to TRBJ1-1; D is undetermined. V gave up 7 bases and J gave up 4 bases, with 10 bases separating them. The germline V gene encodes CDR1 ENHRY and CDR2 SYGVKD. The CDR3 is 12 residues long.

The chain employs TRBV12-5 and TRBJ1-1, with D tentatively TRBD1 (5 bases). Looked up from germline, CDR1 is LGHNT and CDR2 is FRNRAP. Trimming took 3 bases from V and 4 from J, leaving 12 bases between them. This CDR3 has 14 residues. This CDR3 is CASGFGGFGTEAFF. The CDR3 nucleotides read TGTGCTAGTGGTTTCGGGGGGTTCGGCACTGAAGCTTTCTTT.

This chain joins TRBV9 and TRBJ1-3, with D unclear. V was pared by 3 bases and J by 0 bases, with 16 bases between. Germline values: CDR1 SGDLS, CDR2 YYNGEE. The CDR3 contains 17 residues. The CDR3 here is CASSDPRTGDSGNTIYF. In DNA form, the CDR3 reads TGTGCCAGCAGCGACCCGCGGACGGGAGACTCTGGAAACACCATATATTTT.

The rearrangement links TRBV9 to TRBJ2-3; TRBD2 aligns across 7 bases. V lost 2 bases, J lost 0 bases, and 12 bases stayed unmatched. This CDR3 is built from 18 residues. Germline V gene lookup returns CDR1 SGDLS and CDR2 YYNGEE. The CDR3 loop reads CASSVTTGGGASTDTQYF. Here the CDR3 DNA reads TGTGCCAGCAGCGTCACGACGGGAGGTGGAGCTAGCACAGATACGCAGTATTTT.

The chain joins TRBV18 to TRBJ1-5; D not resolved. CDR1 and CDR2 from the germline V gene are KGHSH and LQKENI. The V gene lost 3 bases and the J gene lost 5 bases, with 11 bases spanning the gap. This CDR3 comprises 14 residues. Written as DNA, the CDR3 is TGTGCCAGCTCACCCGGGGATCAATATCAGCCCCAGCATTTT. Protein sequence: CASSPGDQYQPQHF.

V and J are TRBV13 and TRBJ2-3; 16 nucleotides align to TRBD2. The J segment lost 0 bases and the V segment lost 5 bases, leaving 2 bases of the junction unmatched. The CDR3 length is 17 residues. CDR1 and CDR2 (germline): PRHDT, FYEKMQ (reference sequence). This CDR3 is CASSQGLAGGSTDTQYF. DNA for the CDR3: TGTGCCAGCAGCCAGGGACTAGCGGGGGGGAGCACAGATACGCAGTATTTT.

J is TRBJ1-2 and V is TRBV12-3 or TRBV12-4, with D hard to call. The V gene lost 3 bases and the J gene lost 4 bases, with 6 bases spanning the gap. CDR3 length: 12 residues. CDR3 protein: CASSFRRYGYTF. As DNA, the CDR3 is TGTGCCAGCAGTTTCCGCCGCTATGGCTACACCTTC.

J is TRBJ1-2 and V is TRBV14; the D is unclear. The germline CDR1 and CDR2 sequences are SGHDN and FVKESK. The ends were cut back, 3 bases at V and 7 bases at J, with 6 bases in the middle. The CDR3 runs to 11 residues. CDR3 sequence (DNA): TGTGCCAGCAGCCAGGTAGGTGGCTACACCTTC. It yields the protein CASSQVGGYTF.

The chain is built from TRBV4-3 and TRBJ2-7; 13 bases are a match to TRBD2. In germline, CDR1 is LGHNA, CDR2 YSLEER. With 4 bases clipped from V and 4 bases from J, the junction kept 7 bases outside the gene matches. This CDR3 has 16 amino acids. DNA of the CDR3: TGCGCCAGCAGCCCCCGAGGACTAGCGGGAGTGTACGAGCAGTACTTC. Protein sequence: CASSPRGLAGVYEQYF.

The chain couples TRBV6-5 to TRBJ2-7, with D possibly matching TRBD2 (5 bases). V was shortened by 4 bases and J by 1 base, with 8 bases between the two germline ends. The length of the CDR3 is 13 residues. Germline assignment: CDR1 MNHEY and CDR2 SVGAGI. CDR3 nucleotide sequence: TGTGCCAGCAGTTCGCCGGGGTCCTACGAGCAGTACTTC. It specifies CASSSPGSYEQYF.

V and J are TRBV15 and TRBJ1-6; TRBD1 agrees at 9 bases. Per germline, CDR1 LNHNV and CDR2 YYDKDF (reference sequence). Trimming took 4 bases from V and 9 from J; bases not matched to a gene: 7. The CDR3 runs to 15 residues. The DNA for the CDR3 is TGTGCCACCAGCACGGACAGGGGATTAAGTTCACCCCTCCACTTT. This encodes CATSTDRGLSSPLHF.

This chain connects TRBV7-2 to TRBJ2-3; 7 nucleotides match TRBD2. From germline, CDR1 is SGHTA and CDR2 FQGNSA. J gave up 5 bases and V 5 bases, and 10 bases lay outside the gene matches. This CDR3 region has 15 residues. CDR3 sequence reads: CASSRPPGGGDTQYF. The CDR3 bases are TGTGCCAGCAGCCGCCCCCCGGGCGGGGGAGATACGCAGTATTTT.

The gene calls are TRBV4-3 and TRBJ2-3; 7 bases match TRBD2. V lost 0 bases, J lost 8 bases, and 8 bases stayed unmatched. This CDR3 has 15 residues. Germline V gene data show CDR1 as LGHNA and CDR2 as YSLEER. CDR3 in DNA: TGCGCCAGCAGCCAAGATAGGACTAGATTCGGTACGCAGTATTTT. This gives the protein CASSQDRTRFGTQYF.

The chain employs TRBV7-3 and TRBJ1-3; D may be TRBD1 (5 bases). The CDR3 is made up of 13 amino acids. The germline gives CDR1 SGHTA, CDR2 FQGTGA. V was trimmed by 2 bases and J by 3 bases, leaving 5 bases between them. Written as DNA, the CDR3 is TGTGCCAGCAGCTTACAGGGTGGAAACACCATATATTTT. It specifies CASSLQGGNTIYF. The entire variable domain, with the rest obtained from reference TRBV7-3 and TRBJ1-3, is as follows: GAGVSQTPSNKVTEKGKYVELRCDPISGHTALYWYRQSLGQGPEFLIYFQGTGAADDSGLPNDRFFAVRPEGSVSTLKIQRTERGDSAVYLCASSLQGGNTIYFGEGSWLTVV.

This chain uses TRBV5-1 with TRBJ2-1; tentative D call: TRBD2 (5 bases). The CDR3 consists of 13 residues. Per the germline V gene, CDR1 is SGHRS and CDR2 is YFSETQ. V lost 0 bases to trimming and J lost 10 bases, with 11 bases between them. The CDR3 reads CASSLAPTGEQFF. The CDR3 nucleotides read TGCGCCAGCAGCTTGGCCCCGACGGGAGAGCAGTTCTTC.

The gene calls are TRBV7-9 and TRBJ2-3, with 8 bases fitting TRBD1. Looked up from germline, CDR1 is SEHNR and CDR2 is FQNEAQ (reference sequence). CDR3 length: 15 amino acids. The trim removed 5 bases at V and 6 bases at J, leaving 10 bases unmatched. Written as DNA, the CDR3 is TGTGCCAGCAGCCCAGACGCAGGGGGCCTTGATACGCAGTATTTT. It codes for CASSPDAGGLDTQYF.